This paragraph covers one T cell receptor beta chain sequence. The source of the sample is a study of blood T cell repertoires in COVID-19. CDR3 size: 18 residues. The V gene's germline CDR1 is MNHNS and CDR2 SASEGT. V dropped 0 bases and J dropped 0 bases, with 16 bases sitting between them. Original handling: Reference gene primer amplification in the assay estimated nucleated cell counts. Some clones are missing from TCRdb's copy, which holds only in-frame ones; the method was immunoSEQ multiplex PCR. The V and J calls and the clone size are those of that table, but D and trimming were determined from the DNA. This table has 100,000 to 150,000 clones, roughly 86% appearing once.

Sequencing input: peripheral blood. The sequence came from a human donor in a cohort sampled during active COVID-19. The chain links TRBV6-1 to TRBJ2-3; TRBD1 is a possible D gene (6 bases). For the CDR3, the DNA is TGTGCCAGCAGTGAAGCGAGATCCGACAGGTCTAGCACAGATACGCAGTATTTT. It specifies CASSEARSDRSSTDTQYF.